Sequencing of this T cell receptor beta chain was carried out in a study of graft-versus-host responses after intestinal transplantation. In the study overall: Isolated intestinal, liver-intestinal, or multivisceral transplants had been given to the recipients. Anti-thymocyte globulin was used for induction in all recipients, who then took tacrolimus and steroids for approximately 3 years.

Assay: immunoSEQ multiplex PCR; the TCRdb copy retains only in-frame clones and omits some. The sample holds 15,000 to 20,000 clones, 65% to 90% seen once. Graft tissue was processed to release intraepithelial and lamina propria lymphocytes. In regard to this clone: The antigen remains unidentified.

Notes on the study in general: Recipient marrow showed GvH clones, some seen first in ileum or blood. Peak levels of circulating GvH clones tracked with early post-transplant HvG declines.

V was shortened by 2 bases and J by 5 bases, with 18 bases between the two germline ends. The CDR3 runs to 16 residues. Germline CDR1 SGDLS, CDR2 YYNGEE. The sample was ileum tissue, taken around 600 days after intestinal transplantation. This clonotype was obtained from a human patient who received an intestinal transplant, so some T cells may come from the graft donor. V gene TRBV9 combines with J gene TRBJ2-3, with unresolved D. CDR3 loop: CASSVESVGVQDTQYF. CDR3 bases: TGTGCCAGCAGCGTTGAAAGCGTTGGGGTCCAAGATACGCAGTATTTT.